Presented here are 9 T cell receptor beta chains from one specimen sequenced in a study of response to subunit inactivated influenza vaccine. TCRdb fed the RT-PCR reads into MiXCR, producing one record per CDR3 protein. The sample contains more than 200,000 distinct CDR3 sequences, about 12% of which appear only once. Sequenced here: non-naive T cells sorted from PBMCs, sampled approximately 15 days before vaccination. These receptors originate from a man aged 50 to 60 who received an inactivated influenza vaccine.

This clonotype was counted only a few times. CDR3 loop: CASSHTLQAGYSYEQYF. CDR3 sequence (DNA): TGTGCCAGCAGCCATACCCTCCAGGCAGGGTACAGCTACGAGCAGTACTTC. The chain carries TRBV4-2 and TRBJ2-7; maybe TRBD1 (5 bases). Trimming left V 3 bases short and J 3 bases short, with 21 bases between. The germline gives CDR1 LGHNA, CDR2 YNFKEQ. The CDR3 is 17 amino acids.

In this sample, this clonotype turned up many times. The chain has TRBV20-1 and TRBJ2-3; 7 nucleotides match TRBD2. J lost 2 bases, V lost 5 bases, and 10 bases had no gene match. The germline gives CDR1 DFQATT, CDR2 SNEGSKA (reference sequence). This CDR3 is built from 15 residues. For the CDR3, the DNA is TGCAGTGCTTTTAGGGGCGGGGGTGACACAGATACGCAGTATTTT. Its protein is CSAFRGGGDTDTQYF.

Ten or more counts support this clonotype. This chain uses TRBV7-2 with TRBJ2-7; 7 nucleotides align to TRBD2. V gave up 1 base and J gave up 4 bases; unmatched junction bases: 4. The CDR3 runs 14 residues. From germline, CDR1 is SGHTA and CDR2 FQGNSA. CDR3 DNA: TGTGCCAGCAGCTTAGGGCTAGCGGTTTACGAGCAGTACTTC. Amino acids: CASSLGLAVYEQYF.

The chain carries TRBV7-2 and TRBJ2-4; perhaps D is TRBD1 or TRBD2 (5 bases each). This CDR3 region has 14 residues. Germline V gives CDR1 SGHTA, CDR2 FQGNSA. V dropped 5 bases and J dropped 3 bases, with 11 bases sitting between them. CDR3 in amino acids: CASSTPGRKNIQYF. DNA for the CDR3: TGTGCCAGCAGCACCCCGGGGCGCAAAAACATTCAGTACTTC.

In its sample, this clonotype was seen many times. The CDR3 DNA follows: TGTGCCAGCAGGAGAGACGGTTACACCGGGGAGCTGTTTTTT. Encoded protein: CASRRDGYTGELFF. The chain has TRBV14 and TRBJ2-2, with unresolved D. V lost 6 bases and J 3 bases, leaving 11 bases between the germline ends. Germline V gives CDR1 SGHDN, CDR2 FVKESK. This CDR3 is 14 amino acids long.

The chain is built from TRBV21-1 and TRBJ2-3; the table's D gene call, TRBD1, was not cross checked with the DNA. TRBV21-1 is described as a pseudogene. The CDR3 totals 15 residues. CDR3 nucleotides: TGTGCCAGCACCTCGGACAGGGGCTACACAGATACGCAGTATTTT. Translated, it gives CASTSDRGYTDTQYF.

This clonotype has ten or more counts. The chain couples TRBV7-2 to TRBJ2-7; D is possibly TRBD1 (6 bases). The CDR3 has 14 amino acids. Looked up from germline, CDR1 is SGHTA and CDR2 is FQGNSA. The V end lost 5 bases, the J end lost 2 bases, and 13 bases lay between the germline ends. The CDR3 nucleotides are TGTGCCAGCAGCCCTAACAGGGCTACCTACGAGCAGTACTTC. It translates to CASSPNRATYEQYF.

The chain couples TRBV2 to TRBJ2-5; 11 positions match TRBD1. The V segment lost 9 bases and the J segment 5 bases; nucleotides outside the gene matches: 11. CDR1 is SNHLY and CDR2 is FYNNEI in the germline V gene. The CDR3 totals 15 residues. The CDR3 here is CASAGTGGDFETQYF. The CDR3 DNA follows: TGTGCCAGTGCCGGGACAGGGGGAGATTTTGAGACCCAGTACTTC.

The V call is TRBV29-1, the J call TRBJ2-7, with D maybe TRBD2 (6 bases). This CDR3 contains 14 residues. Germline loops: CDR1 SQVTM, CDR2 ANQGSEA. V dropped 3 bases and J dropped 3 bases, with 15 bases sitting between them. The CDR3: CSVETEGGNYEQYF. The CDR3 DNA follows: TGCAGCGTTGAGACCGAGGGAGGAAACTACGAGCAGTACTTC.